The sequence of this T cell receptor beta chain was determined in a study of blood T cell repertoires in COVID-19. Turning to the study itself: Both acute and convalescent COVID-19 samples were obtained from the United States, Italy and Spain. From T cells, B-cell-depleted T cells, or PBMCs came the material, which was cDNA or gDNA.

The CDR3 is 13 amino acids. CDR1 SEHNR and CDR2 FQNEAQ come from the germline V gene (reference sequence). V lost 1 base, J lost 11 bases, and 14 bases lay in between. As originally analysed: Nucleated cell number was recorded as an estimate derived from reference gene primer amplification. The data were produced by immunoSEQ multiplex PCR, yet TCRdb's version contains in-frame clones alone and is incomplete. Clone size and the V and J calls come from that table; the DNA yielded D and trimming. The sample lists approximately 440,000 clones; roughly 91% were seen once. The count of this clone is one. Enrolled through a virtual design, the participants were between about 18 and 89 years of age and came from some 26 US areas.

Material: PBMCs or T cells enriched from blood (not recorded which). V and J are TRBV7-9 and TRBJ2-5; D may be TRBD1 (5 bases). The receptor comes from a man aged 18 to 29 who had recovered from COVID-19. The CDR3 is CASSLGGIKAQYF. CDR3 coding DNA: TGTGCCAGCAGCTTAGGGGGCATAAAGGCTCAGTACTTC.